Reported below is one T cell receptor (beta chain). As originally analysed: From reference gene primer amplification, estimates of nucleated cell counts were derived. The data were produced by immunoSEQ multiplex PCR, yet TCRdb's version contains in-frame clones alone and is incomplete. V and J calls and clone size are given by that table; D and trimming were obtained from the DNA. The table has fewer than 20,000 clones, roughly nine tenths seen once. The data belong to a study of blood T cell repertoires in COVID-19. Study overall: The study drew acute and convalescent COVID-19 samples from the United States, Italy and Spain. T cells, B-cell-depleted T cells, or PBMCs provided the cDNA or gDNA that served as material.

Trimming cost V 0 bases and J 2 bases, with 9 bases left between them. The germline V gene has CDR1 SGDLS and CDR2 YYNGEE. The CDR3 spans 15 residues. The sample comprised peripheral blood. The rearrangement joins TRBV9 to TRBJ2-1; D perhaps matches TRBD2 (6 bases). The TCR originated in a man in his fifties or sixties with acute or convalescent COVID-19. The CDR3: CASSVVSGAYNEQFF. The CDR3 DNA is TGTGCCAGCAGCGTAGTTAGCGGAGCCTACAATGAGCAGTTCTTC.